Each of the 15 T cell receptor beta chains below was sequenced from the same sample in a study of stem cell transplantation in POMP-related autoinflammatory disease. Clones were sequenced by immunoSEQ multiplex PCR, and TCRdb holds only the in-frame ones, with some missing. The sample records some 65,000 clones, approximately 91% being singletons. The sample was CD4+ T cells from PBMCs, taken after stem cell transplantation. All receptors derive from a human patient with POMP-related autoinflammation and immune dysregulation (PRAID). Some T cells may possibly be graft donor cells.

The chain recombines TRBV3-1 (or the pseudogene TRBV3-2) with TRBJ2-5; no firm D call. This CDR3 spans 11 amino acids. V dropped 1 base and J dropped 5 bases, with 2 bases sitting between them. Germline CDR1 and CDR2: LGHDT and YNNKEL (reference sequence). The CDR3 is CASSQAETQYF. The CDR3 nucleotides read TGTGCCAGCAGCCAAGCCGAGACCCAGTACTTC.

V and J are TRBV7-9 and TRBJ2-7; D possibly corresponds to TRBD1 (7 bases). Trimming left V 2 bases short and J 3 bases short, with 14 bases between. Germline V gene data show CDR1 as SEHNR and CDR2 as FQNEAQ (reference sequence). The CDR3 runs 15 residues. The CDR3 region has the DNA TGTGCCAGCAGCTTAAGGGGGCAGGGGGGCTACGAGCAGTACTTC. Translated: CASSLRGQGGYEQYF.

CDR3 sequence: CASSIDIRTGPQHF. As DNA, the CDR3 is TGTGCCAGTAGTATAGATATCCGAACGGGGCCCCAGCATTTT. The chain links TRBV19 to TRBJ1-5; no firm D call. Trimming shortened V by 0 bases and J by 9 bases, and 12 bases separated the two germline ends. This CDR3 spans 14 amino acids. Germline V gene sequence: CDR1 LNHDA, CDR2 SQIVND (reference sequence).

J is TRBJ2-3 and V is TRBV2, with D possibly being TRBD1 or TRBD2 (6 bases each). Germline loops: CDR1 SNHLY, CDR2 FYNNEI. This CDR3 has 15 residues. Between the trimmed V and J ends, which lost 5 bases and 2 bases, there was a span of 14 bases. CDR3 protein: CASSRGRVYTDTQYF. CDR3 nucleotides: TGTGCCAGCAGTCGGGGGCGGGTCTACACAGATACGCAGTATTTT.

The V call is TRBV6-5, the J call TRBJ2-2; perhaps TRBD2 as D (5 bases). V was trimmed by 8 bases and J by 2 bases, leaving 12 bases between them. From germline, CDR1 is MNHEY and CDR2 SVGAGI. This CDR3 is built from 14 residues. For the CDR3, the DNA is TGTGCCAGCCCCTACGGGGTTAACACCGGGGAGCTGTTTTTT. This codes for CASPYGVNTGELFF.

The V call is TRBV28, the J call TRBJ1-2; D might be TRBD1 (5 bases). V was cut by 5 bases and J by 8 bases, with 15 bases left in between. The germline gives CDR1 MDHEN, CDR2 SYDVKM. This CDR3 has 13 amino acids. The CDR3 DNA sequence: TGTGCCAGCAGTACGGAGTCAGGGAACGGCTACACCTTC. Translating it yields CASSTESGNGYTF.

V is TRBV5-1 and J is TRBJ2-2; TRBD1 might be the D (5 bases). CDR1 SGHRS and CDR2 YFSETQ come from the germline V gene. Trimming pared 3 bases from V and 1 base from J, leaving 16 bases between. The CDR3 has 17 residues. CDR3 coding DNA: TGCGCCAGCAGCTCCAAAATAGGCAGGGTGAACACCGGGGAGCTGTTTTTT. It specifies CASSSKIGRVNTGELFF. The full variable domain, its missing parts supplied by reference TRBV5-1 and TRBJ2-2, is KAGVTQTPRYLIKTRGQQVTLSCSPISGHRSVSWYQQTPGQGLQFLFEYFSETQRNKGNFPGRFSGRQFSNSRSEMNVSTLELGDSALYLCASSSKIGRVNTGELFFGEGSRLTVL.

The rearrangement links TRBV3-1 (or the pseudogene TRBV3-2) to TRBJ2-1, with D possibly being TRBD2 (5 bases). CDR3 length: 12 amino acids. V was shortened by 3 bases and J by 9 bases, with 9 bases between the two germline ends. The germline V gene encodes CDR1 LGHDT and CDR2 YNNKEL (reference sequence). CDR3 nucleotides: TGTGCCAGCAGCCACCTCGCGGGTGAGCAGTTCTTC. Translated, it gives CASSHLAGEQFF.

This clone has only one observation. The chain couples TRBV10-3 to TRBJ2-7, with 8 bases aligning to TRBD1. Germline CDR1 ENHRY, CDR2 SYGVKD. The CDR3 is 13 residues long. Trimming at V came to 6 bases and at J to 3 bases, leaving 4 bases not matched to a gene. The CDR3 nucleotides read TGTGCCATCAGAAGACAGGGGTACTACGAGCAGTACTTC. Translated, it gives CAIRRQGYYEQYF.

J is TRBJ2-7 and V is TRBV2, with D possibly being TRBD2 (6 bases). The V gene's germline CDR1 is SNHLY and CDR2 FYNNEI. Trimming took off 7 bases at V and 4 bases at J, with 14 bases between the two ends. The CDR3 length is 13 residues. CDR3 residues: CASNGGWGYEQYF. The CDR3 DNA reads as TGTGCCAGCAACGGGGGATGGGGATACGAGCAGTACTTC.

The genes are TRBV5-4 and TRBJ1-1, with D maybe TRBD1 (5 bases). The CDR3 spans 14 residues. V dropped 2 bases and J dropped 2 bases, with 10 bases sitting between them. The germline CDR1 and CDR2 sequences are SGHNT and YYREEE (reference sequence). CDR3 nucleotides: TGTGCCAGCAGCTTAGACAGTGGAAACACTGAAGCTTTCTTT. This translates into CASSLDSGNTEAFF.

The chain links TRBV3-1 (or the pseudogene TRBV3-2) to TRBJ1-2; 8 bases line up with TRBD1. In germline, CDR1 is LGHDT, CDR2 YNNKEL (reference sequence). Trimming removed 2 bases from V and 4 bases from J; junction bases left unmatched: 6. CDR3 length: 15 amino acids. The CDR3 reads CASSQLAGGAYGYTF. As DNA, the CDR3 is TGTGCCAGCAGCCAATTGGCAGGGGGCGCCTATGGCTACACCTTC.

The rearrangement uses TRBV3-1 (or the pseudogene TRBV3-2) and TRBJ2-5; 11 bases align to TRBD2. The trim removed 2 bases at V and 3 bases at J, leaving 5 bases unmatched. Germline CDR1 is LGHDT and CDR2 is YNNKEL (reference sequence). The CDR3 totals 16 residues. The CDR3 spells CASSQPLAGVKETQYF. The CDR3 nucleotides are TGTGCCAGCAGCCAACCACTAGCGGGAGTAAAAGAGACCCAGTACTTC.

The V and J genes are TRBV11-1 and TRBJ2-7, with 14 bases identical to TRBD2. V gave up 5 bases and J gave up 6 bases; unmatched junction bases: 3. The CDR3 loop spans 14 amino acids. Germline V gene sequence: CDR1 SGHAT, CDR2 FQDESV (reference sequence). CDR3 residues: CASSLGLAGGEQYF. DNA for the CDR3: TGTGCCAGCAGCCTAGGACTAGCGGGAGGCGAGCAGTACTTC.

CDR3 in amino acids: CASSLEGLRDEQFF. DNA for the CDR3: TGTGCCAGCAGCTTAGAGGGACTACGTGATGAGCAGTTCTTC. The gene calls are TRBV7-2 and TRBJ2-1; 7 nucleotides match TRBD2. The CDR3 extends over 14 amino acids. V lost 1 base to trimming and J lost 8 bases; unmatched junction nucleotides: 5. Germline CDR1 SGHTA, CDR2 FQGNSA.